The source of this T cell receptor beta chain is a study of blood T cell repertoires in COVID-19. For the study at large: The United States, Italy and Spain provided the acute and convalescent COVID-19 samples. T cells, B-cell-depleted T cells, or PBMCs provided the cDNA or gDNA that served as material.

Authors' data handling: Reference gene primer amplification yielded estimated nucleated cell counts. Generated by immunoSEQ multiplex PCR, the TCRdb table keeps only in-frame clones and is missing some. V, J and clone size reflect that table, while D and trimming were determined from the DNA. The sample includes roughly 78,000 clones, 75% to 90% of them seen just once. Germline CDR1 and CDR2: SGHTA and FQGTGA. This CDR3 contains 13 residues. V trimming: 5 bases; J trimming: 5 bases; junction bases outside the gene matches: 2. This sequence was found in a man aged 55-75 years with acute or convalescent COVID-19. Source material: peripheral blood. The chain is built from TRBV7-3 and TRBJ1-4, with 7 bases identical to TRBD1. Here the CDR3 DNA reads TGTGCCAGCAGCCAGGGACAGAATGAAAAACTGTTTTTT. Protein product: CASSQGQNEKLFF.